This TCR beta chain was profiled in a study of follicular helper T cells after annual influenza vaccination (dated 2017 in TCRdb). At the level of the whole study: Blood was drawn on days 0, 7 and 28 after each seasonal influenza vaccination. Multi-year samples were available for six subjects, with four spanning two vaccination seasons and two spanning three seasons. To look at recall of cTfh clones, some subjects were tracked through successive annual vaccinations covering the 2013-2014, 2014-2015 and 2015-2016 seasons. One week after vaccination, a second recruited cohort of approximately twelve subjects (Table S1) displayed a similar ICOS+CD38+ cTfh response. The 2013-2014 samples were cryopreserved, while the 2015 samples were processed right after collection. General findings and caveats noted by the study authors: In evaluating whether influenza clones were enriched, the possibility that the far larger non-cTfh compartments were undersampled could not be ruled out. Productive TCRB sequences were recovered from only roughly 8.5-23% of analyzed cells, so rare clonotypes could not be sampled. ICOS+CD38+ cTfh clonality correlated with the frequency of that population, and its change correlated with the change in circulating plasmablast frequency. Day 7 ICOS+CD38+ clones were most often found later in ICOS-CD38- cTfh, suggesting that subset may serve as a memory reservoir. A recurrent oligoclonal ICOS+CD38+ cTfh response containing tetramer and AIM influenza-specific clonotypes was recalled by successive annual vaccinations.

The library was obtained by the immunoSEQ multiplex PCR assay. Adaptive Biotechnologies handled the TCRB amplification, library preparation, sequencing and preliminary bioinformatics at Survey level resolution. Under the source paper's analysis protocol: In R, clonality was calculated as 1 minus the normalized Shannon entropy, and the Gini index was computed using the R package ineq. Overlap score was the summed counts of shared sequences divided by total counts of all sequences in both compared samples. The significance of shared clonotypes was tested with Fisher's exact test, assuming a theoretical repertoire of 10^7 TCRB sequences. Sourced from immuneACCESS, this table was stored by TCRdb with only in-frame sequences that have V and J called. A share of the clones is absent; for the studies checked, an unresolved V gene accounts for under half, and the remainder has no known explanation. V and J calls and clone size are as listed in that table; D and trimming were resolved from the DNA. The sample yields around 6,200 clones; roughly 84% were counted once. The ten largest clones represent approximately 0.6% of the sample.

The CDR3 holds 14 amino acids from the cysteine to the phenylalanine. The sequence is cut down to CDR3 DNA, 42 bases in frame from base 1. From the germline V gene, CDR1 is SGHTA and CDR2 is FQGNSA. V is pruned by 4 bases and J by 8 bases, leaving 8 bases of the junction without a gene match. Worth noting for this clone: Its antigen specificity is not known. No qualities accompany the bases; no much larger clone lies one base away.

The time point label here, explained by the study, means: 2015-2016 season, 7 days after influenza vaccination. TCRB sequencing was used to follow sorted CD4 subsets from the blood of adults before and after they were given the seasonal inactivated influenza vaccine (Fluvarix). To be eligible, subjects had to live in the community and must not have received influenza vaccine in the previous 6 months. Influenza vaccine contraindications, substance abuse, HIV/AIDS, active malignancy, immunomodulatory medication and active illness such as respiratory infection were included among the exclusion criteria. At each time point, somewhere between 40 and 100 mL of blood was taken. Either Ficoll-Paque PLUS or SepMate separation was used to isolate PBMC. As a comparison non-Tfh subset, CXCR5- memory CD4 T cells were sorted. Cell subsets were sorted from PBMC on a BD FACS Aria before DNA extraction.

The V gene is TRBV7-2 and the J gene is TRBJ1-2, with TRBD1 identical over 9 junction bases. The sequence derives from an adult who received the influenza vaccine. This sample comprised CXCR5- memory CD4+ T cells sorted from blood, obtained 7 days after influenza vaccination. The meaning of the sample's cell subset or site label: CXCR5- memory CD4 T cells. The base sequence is TGTGCCAGCAGCTCAACGGGACAGGGTGGCGGCTACACCTTC. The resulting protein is CASSSTGQGGGYTF.